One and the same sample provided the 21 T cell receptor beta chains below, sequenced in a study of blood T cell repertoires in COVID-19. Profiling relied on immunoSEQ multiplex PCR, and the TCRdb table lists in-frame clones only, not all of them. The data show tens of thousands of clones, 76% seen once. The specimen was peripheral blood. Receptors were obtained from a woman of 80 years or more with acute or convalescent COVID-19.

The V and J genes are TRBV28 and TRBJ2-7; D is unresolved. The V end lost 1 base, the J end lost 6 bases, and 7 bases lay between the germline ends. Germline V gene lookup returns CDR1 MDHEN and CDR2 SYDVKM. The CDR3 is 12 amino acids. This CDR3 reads CASSLSPSEQYF. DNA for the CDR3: TGTGCCAGCAGTTTATCCCCATCCGAGCAGTACTTC.

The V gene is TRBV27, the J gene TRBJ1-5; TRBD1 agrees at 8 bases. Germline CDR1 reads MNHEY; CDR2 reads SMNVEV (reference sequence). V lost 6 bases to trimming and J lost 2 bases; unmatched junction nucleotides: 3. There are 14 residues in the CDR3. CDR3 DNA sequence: TGTGCCAGCAGCAGGGGGCTCGGCAATCAGCCCCAGCATTTT. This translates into CASSRGLGNQPQHF.

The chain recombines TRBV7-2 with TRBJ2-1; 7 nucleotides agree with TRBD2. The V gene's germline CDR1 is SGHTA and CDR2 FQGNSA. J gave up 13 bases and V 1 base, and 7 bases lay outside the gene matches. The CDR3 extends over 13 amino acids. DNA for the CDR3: TGTGCCAGCAGCTTAGTGGGTAGCGGGTTACAGTTCTTC. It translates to CASSLVGSGLQFF.

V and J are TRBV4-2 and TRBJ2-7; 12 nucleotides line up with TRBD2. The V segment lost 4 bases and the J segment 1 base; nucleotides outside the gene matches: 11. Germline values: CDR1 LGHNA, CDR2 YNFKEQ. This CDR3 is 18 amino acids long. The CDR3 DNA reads TGTGCCAGCAGCCTACTAGCGGGAGGTACTACGAATTCCTACGAGCAGTACTTC. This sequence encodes CASSLLAGGTTNSYEQYF.

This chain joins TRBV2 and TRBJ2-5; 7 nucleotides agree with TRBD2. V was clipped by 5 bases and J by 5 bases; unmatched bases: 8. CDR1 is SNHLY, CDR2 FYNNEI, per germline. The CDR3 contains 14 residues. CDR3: CASSQRGLGETQYF. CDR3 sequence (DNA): TGTGCCAGCAGTCAGCGGGGCCTGGGGGAGACCCAGTACTTC. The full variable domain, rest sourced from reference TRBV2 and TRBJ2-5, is EPEVTQTPSHQVTQMGQEVILRCVPISNHLYFYWYRQILGQKVEFLVSFYNNEISEKSEIFDDQFSVERPDGSNFTLKIRSTKLEDSAMYFCASSQRGLGETQYFGPGTRLLVL.

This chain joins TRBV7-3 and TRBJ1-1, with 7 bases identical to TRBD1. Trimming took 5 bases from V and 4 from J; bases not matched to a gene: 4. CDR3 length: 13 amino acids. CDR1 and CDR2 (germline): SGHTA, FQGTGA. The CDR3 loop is CASSVRQGTEAFF. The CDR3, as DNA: TGTGCCAGCAGCGTCCGACAGGGCACTGAAGCTTTCTTT.

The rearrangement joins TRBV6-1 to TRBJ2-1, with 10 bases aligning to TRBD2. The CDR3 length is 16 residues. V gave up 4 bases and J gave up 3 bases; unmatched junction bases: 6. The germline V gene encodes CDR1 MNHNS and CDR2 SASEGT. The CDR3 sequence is CASSGLTSGLYNEQFF. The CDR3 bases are TGTGCCAGCAGTGGCCTGACTAGCGGGCTCTACAATGAGCAGTTCTTC.

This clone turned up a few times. The CDR3 region is CASSPGSGSNIQYF. The CDR3 DNA sequence: TGTGCCAGCAGCCCCGGGAGTGGGTCGAACATTCAGTACTTC. The V and J genes are TRBV4-2 and TRBJ2-4, with D maybe TRBD2 (6 bases). This CDR3 region has 14 residues. Trimming shortened V by 4 bases and J by 7 bases, and 14 bases separated the two germline ends. Germline V gene lookup returns CDR1 LGHNA and CDR2 YNFKEQ.

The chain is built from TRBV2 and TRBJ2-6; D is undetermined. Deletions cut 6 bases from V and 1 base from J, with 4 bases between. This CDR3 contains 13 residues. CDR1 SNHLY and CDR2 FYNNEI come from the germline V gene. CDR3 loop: CASSISGANVLTF. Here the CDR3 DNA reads TGTGCCAGCAGCATTTCTGGGGCCAACGTCCTGACTTTC.

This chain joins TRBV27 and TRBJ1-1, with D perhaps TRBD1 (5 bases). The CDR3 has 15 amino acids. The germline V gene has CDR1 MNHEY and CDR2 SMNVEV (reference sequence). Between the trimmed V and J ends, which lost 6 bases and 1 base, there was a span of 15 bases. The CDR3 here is CASSPTHRRNTEAFF. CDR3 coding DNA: TGTGCCAGCAGCCCGACCCACAGGCGGAACACTGAAGCTTTCTTT.

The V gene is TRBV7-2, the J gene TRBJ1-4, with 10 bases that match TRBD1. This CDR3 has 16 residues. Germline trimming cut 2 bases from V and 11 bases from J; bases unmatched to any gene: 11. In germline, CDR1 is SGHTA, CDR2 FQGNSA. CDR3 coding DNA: TGTGCCAGCAGCTTATCTTGGACAGGGGGTCTCGACAAACTGTTTTTT. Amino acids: CASSLSWTGGLDKLFF.

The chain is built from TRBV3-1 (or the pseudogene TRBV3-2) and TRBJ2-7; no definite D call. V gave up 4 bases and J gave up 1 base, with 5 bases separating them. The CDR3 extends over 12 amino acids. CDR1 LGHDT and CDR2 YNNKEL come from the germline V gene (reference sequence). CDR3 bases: TGTGCCAGCAGCCCCGGGTCCTACGAGCAGTACTTC. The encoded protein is CASSPGSYEQYF.

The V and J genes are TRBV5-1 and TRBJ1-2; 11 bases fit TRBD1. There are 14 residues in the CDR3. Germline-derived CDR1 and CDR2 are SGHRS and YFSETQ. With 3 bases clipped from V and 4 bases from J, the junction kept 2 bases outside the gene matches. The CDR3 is CASSWGTGGYGYTF. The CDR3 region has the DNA TGCGCCAGCAGCTGGGGGACAGGGGGCTATGGCTACACCTTC.

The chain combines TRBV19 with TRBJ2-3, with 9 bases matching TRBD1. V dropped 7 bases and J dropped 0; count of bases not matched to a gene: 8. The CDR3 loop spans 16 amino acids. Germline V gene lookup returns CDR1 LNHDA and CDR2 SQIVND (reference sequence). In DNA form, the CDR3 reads TGTGCCAGTAAGGACAGGGGCCGTCTTAGCACAGATACGCAGTATTTT. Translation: CASKDRGRLSTDTQYF.

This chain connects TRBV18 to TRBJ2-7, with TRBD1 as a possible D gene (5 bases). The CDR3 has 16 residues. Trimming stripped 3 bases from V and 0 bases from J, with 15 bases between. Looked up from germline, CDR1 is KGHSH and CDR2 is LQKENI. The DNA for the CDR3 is TGTGCCAGCTCACCCCAGGGCTCCCTAAGCTCCTACGAGCAGTACTTC. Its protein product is CASSPQGSLSSYEQYF. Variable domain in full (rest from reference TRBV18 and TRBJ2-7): NAGVMQNPRHLVRRRGQEARLRCSPMKGHSHVYWYRQLPEEGLKFMVYLQKENIIDESGMPKERFSAEFPKEGPSILRIQQVVRGDSAAYFCASSPQGSLSSYEQYFGPGTRLTVT.

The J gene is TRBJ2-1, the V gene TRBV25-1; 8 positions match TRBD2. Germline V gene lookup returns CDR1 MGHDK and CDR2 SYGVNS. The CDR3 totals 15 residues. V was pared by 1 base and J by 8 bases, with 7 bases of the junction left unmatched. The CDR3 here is CASSESWTSFDEQFF. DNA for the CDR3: TGTGCCAGCAGTGAATCTTGGACTAGCTTCGATGAGCAGTTCTTC.

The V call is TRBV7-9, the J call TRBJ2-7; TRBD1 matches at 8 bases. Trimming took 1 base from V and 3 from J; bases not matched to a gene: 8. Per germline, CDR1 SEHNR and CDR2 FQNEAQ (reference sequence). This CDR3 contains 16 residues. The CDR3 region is CASSLVGGTGFYEQYF. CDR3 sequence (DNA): TGTGCCAGCAGCTTAGTCGGCGGGACAGGCTTCTACGAGCAGTACTTC.

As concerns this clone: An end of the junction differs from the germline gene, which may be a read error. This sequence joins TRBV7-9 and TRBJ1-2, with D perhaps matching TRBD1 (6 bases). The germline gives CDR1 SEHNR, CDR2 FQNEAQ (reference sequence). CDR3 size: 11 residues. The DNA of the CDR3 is TGTGCCAGCAGCTCCCCCGGGGGGCTCCGCTTC. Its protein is CASSSPGGLRF.

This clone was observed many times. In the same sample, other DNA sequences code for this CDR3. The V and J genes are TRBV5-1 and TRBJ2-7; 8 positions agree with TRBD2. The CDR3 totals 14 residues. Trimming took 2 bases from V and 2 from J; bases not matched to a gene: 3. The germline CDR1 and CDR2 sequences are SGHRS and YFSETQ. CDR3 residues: CASSLREGPYEQYF. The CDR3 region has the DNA TGCGCCAGCAGCTTACGGGAGGGGCCCTACGAGCAGTACTTC.

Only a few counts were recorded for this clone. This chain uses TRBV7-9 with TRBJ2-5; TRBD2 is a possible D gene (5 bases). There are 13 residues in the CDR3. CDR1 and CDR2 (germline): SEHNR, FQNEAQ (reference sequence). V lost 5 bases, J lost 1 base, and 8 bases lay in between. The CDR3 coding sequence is TGTGCCAGCAGCGGAGGTGTCCAAGAGACCCAGTACTTC. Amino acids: CASSGGVQETQYF.

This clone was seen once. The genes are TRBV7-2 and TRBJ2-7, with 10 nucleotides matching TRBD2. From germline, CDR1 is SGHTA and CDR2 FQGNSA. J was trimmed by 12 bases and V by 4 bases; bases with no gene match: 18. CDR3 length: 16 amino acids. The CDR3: CASSSFKERTSGRVYF. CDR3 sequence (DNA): TGTGCCAGCAGCTCCTTCAAAGAAAGGACTAGCGGTCGAGTGTACTTC.